The T cell receptor (beta chain) described here comes from a study of cytotoxic CD8 clonotypes in ibrutinib-treated CLL. Across the study: Timing of response sample collection was a median approximately twelve months after treatment start, with a range of 6 to 36.

PBMCs that had been cryopreserved were the source of approximately 2 micrograms of genomic DNA for TCR beta libraries. On this clone itself: Its cognate antigen is unknown.

Measured with immunoSEQ multiplex PCR; TCRdb has only the in-frame clones, and not every one. This sample has 150,000 or so clones, with 65% to 85% found just once. Trimming cost V 4 bases and J 6 bases, with 14 bases left between them. The CDR3 runs to 14 residues. CDR1 and CDR2 from the germline V gene are SGHNT and YYREEE (reference sequence). Study outcomes and limitations: Clonality showed a rise at ibrutinib response that reversed toward baseline at progression.

Sequencing was performed on PBMCs, taken after 36 months of ibrutinib treatment. The source is a human donor with chronic lymphocytic leukemia. J is TRBJ2-4 and V is TRBV5-4, with D possibly being TRBD2 (6 bases). CDR3 loop: CASSPSSGPNIQYF. In DNA form, the CDR3 reads TGTGCCAGCAGCCCCTCAAGCGGGCCAAACATTCAGTACTTC.